This T cell receptor beta chain was captured by sequencing in a study of blood T cell repertoires in COVID-19. Across the study: T cells, B-cell-depleted T cells, or PBMCs provided the cDNA or gDNA that served as material.

Some clones are missing from TCRdb's copy, which holds only in-frame ones; the method was immunoSEQ multiplex PCR. This table holds 230,000 or so clones, about 88% found once. In this sample, this clone turned up a few times. The sequencing sample was made of peripheral blood. This sequence was found in a woman aged 40 to 55 who had recovered from COVID-19.

Written as DNA, the CDR3 is TGTGCCTCACTATTTGACGATTCACCCCTCCACTTT. This sequence encodes CASLFDDSPLHF. J is TRBJ1-6 and V is TRBV30; D is unresolved. The CDR3 sequence is 12 residues long. Trimming took off 7 bases at V and 8 bases at J, with 12 bases between the two ends. The germline gives CDR1 GTSNPN, CDR2 SVGIG (reference sequence).